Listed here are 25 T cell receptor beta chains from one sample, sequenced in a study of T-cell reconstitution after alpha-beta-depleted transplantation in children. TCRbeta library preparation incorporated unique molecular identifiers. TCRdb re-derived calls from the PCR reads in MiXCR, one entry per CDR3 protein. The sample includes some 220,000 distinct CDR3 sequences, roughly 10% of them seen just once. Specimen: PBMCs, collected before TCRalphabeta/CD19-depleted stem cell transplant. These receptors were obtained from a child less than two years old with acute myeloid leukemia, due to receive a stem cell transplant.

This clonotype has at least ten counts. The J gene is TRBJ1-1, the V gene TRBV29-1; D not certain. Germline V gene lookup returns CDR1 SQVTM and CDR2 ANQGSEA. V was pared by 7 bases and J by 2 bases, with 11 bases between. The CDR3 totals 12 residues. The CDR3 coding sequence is TGCAGCGGTGCCCGGGTTAACACTGAAGCTTTCTTT. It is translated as CSGARVNTEAFF.

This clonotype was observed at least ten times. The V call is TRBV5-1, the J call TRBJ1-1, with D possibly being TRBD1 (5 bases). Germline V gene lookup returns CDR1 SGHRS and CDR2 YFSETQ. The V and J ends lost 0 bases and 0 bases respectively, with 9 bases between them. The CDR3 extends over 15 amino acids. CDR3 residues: CASSLGDRMNTEAFF. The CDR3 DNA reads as TGCGCCAGCAGCTTGGGCGACAGAATGAACACTGAAGCTTTCTTT.

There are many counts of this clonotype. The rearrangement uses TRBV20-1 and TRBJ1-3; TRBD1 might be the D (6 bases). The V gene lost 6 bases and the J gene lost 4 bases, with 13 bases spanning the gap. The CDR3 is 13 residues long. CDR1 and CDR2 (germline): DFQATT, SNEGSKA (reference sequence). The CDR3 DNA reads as TGCAGTGCCGTGGACAGCAAAGGAAACACCATATATTTT. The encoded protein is CSAVDSKGNTIYF.

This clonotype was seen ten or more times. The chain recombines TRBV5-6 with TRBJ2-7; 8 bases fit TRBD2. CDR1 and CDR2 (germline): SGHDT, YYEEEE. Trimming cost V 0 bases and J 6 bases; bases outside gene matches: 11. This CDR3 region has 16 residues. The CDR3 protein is CASSLGPGTSRGEQYF. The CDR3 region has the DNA TGTGCCAGCAGCTTGGGACCCGGGACTAGTCGGGGCGAGCAGTACTTC. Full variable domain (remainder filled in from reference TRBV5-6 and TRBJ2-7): DAGVTQSPTHLIKTRGQQVTLRCSPKSGHDTVSWYQQALGQGPQFIFQYYEEEERQRGNFPDRFSGHQFPNYSSELNVNALLLGDSALYLCASSLGPGTSRGEQYFGPGTRLTVT.

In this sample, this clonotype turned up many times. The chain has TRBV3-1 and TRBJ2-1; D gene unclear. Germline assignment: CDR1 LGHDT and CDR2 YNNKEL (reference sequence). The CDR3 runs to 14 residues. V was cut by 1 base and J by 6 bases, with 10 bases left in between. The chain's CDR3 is CASSQGRRPNEQFF. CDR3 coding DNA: TGTGCCAGCAGCCAAGGTAGGCGACCCAATGAGCAGTTCTTC.

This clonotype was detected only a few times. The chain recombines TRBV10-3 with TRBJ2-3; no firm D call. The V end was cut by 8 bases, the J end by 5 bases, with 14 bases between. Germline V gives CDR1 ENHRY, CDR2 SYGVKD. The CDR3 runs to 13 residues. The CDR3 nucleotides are TGTGCCATCGGTCGGGCGATAGGAGATACGCAGTATTTT. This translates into CAIGRAIGDTQYF.

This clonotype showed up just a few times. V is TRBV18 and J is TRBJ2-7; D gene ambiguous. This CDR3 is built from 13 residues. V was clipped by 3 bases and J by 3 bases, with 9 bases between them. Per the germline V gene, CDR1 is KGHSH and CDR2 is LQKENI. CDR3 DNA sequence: TGTGCCAGCTCACCCGTGCCAATCTACGAGCAGTACTTC. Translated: CASSPVPIYEQYF.

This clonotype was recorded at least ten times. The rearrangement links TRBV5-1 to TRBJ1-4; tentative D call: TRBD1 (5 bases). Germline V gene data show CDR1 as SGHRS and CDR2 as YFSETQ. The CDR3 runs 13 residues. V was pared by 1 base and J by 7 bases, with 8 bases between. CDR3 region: CASSLQGREKLFF. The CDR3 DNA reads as TGCGCCAGCAGCTTGCAGGGCCGTGAAAAACTGTTTTTT. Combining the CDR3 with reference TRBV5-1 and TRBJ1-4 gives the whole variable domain KAGVTQTPRYLIKTRGQQVTLSCSPISGHRSVSWYQQTPGQGLQFLFEYFSETQRNKGNFPGRFSGRQFSNSRSEMNVSTLELGDSALYLCASSLQGREKLFFGSGTQLSVL.

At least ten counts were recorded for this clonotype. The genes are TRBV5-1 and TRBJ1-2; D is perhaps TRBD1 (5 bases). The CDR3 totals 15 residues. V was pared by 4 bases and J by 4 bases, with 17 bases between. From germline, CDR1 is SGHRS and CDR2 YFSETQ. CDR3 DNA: TGCGCCAGCAGCACAGACAGTGGGAATACCTATGGCTACACCTTC. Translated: CASSTDSGNTYGYTF.

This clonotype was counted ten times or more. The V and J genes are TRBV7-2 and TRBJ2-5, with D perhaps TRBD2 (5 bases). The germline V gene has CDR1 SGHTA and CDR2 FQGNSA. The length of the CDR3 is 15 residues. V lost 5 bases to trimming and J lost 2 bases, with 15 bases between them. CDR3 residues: CASSQWTHGQETQYF. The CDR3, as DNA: TGTGCCAGCAGCCAGTGGACTCATGGGCAAGAGACCCAGTACTTC.

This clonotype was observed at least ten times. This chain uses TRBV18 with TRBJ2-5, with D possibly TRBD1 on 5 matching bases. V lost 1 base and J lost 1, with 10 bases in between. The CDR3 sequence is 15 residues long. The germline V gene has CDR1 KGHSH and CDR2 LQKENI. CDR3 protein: CASSPRAGIQETQYF. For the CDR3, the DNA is TGTGCCAGCTCACCACGTGCAGGGATCCAAGAGACCCAGTACTTC.

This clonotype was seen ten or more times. The CDR3 bases are TGTGCCAGCAGCTTTTTTCCCGGGACAGGGTTTTTGGGACGGGGCACCGGGGAGCTGTTTTTT. This translates into CASSFFPGTGFLGRGTGELFF. V usage is TRBV7-2 and J usage is TRBJ2-2; 9 bases are shared with TRBD1. The germline V gene has CDR1 SGHTA and CDR2 FQGNSA. CDR3 size: 21 residues. J lost 4 bases, V lost 3 bases, and 21 bases had no gene match.

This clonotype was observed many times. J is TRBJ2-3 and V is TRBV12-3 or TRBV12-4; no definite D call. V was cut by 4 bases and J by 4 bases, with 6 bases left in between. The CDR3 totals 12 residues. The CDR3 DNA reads TGTGCCAGCAGTTCGTTAGCAGATACGCAGTATTTT. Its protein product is CASSSLADTQYF.

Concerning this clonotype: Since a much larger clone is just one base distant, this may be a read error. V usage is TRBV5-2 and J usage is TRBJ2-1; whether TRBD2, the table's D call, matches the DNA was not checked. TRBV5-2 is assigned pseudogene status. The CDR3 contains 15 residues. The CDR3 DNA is TGTGCCAGCAACTCCCGGGAGGGGACCTACAATGAGCAGTTCTTC. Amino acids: CASNSREGTYNEQFF.

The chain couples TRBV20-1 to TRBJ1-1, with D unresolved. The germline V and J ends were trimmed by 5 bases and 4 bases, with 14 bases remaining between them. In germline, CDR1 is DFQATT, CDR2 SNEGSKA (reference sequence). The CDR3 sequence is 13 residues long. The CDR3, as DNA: TGCAGTGCTCCACCGGCCGCAGGCACTGAAGCTTTCTTT. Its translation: CSAPPAAGTEAFF.

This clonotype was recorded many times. The CDR3, as DNA: TGTGCCAGCAGTACCAGACAGGGGGCGACGTACAATGAGCAGTTCTTC. This gives the protein CASSTRQGATYNEQFF. V usage is TRBV27 and J usage is TRBJ2-1; 10 nucleotides match TRBD1. The trim removed 5 bases at V and 4 bases at J, leaving 8 bases unmatched. CDR1 is MNHEY and CDR2 is SMNVEV in the germline V gene (reference sequence). The CDR3 covers 16 residues.

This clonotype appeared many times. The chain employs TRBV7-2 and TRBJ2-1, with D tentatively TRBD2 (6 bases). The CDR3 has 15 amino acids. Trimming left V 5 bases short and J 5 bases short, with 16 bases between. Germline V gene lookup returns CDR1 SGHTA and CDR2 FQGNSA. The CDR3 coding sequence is TGTGCCAGCAGCGGGCTTGGACTAACCCACAATGAGCAGTTCTTC. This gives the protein CASSGLGLTHNEQFF.

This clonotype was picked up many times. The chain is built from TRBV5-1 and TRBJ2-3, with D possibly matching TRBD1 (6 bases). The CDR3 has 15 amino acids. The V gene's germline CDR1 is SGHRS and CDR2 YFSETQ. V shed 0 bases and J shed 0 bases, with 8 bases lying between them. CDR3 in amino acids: CASSLGTVSTDTQYF. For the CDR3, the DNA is TGCGCCAGCAGCTTGGGGACAGTTAGCACAGATACGCAGTATTTT.

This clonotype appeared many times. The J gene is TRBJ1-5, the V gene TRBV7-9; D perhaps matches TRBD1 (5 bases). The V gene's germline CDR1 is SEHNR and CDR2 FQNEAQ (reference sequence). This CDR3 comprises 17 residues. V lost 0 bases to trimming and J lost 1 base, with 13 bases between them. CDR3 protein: CASSLAGEGLSNQPQHF. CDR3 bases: TGTGCCAGCAGCTTAGCCGGGGAGGGGTTGAGCAATCAGCCCCAGCATTTT. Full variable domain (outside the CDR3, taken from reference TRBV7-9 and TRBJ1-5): DTGVSQNPRHKITKRGQNVTFRCDPISEHNRLYWYRQTLGQGPEFLTYFQNEAQLEKSRLLSDRFSAERPKGSFSTLEIQRTEQGDSAMYLCASSLAGEGLSNQPQHFGDGTRLSIL.

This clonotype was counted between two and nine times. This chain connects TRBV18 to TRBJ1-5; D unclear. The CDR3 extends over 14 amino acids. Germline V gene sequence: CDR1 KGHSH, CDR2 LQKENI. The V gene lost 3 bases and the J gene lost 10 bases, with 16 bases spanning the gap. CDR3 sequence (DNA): TGTGCCAGCTCACCTGCGGCGGAATCAGGACCCCAGCATTTT. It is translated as CASSPAAESGPQHF.

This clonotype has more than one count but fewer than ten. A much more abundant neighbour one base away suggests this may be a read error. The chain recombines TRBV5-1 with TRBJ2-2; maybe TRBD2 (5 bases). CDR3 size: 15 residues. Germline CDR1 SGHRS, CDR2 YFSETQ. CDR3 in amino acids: CASSLAVSNTGELLF. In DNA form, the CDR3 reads TGCGCCAGCAGCTTGGCCGTATCGAACACCGGGGAGCTGCTTTTT.

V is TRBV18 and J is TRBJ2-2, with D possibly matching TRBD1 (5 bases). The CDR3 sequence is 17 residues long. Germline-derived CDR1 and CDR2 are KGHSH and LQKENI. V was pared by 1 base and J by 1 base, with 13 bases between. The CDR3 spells CASSPRDAGQNTGELFF. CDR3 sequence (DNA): TGTGCCAGCTCACCACGGGATGCTGGACAGAACACCGGGGAGCTGTTTTTT.

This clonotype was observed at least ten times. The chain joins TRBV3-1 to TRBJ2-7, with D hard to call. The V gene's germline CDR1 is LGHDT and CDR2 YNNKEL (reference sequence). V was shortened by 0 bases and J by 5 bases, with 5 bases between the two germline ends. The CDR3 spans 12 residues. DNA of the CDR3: TGTGCCAGCAGCCAAGATCAACACGAGCAGTACTTC. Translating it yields CASSQDQHEQYF.

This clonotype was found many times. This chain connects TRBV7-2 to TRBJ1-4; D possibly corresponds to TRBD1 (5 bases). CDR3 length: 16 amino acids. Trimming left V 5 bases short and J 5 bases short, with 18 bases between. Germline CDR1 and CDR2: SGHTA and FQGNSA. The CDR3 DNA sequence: TGTGCCAGCAGCGTAGGTGGGGGACGGAGGAATGAAAAACTGTTTTTT. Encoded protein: CASSVGGGRRNEKLFF.

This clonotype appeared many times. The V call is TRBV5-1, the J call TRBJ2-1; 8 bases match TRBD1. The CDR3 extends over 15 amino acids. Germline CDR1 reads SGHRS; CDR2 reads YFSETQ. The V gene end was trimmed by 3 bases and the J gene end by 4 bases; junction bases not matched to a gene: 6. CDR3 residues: CASSSLGTGYNEQFF. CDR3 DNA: TGCGCCAGCAGCTCCCTCGGGACAGGATACAATGAGCAGTTCTTC.